This TCR beta chain was sequenced in a study of cytomegalovirus exposure and HLA in healthy donors. Study as a whole: Among the 370 or so donors who were genotyped, roughly 86% fell in the genetic ancestry cluster that is associated with self-reported Caucasian donors. Notes on the study in general: Association of 16,951 TCR beta sequences with HLA alleles was found at 0.05 false discovery rate in a later analysis. Common viral pathogens (according to a later analysis) appeared linked to several of the most significant clusters. Testing in vitro showed a few CMV-associated chains specific for CMV antigens.

The CDR3 runs 16 residues. Losses at the gene ends were 4 bases for V and 7 bases for J; bases not matched to a gene: 11. Germline-derived CDR1 and CDR2 are SGHTA and FQGNSA. Note on this clone: Its target is unknown.

Amplification used 60 Vbeta primers and 13 Jbeta primers. Method: immunoSEQ multiplex PCR; TCRdb's copy keeps in-frame clones and lacks some. The sample has fewer than 95,000 clones; 60% to 80% are singletons. The receptor's source is a woman younger than 45 in good health and CMV-seronegative. The specimen sequenced was PBMCs. The chain combines TRBV7-2 with TRBJ1-1, with 11 bases matching TRBD1. The CDR3 DNA reads as TGTGCCAGCAGCTGGGACCGGGACAGGGGGATGAGTGAAGCTTTCTTT. Its protein product is CASSWDRDRGMSEAFF.